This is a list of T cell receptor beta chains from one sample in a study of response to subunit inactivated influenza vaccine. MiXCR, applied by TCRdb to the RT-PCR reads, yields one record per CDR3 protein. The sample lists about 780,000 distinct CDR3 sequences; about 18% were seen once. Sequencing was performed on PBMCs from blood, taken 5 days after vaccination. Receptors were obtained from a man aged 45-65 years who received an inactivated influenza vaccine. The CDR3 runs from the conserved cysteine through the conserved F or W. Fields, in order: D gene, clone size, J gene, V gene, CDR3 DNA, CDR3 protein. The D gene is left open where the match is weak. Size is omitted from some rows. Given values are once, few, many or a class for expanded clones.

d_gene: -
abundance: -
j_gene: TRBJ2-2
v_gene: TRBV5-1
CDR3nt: TGCGCCAGCAGGAGGAGCAGCGAGAACACCGGGGAGCTGTTTTTT
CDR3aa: CASRRSSENTGELFF

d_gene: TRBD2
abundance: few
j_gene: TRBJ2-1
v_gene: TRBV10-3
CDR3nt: TGTGCCATCAGAGGACTAGCGGGAGGGAAGTCCTACAATGAGCAGTTCTTC
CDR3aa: CAIRGLAGGKSYNEQFF

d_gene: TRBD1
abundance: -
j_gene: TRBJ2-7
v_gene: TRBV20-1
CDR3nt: TGCAGTGCTGTACAGGGGTCCTACGAGCAGTACTTC
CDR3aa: CSAVQGSYEQYF

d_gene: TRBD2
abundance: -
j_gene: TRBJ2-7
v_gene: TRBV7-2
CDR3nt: TGTGCCAGCAGCCCCCTGCTAGCGGGTTACGAGCAGTACTTC
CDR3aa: CASSPLLAGYEQYF

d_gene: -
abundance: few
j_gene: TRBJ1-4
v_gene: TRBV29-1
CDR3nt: TGCAGCACCTCGGGCCGGCGGGATGAAAAACTGTTTTTT
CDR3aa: CSTSGRRDEKLFF

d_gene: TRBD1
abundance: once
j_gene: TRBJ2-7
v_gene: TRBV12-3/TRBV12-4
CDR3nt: TGTGCCAGCAGTCTAGGACAGGGTCTGAGGGCGGAGCAGTACTTC
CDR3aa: CASSLGQGLRAEQYF

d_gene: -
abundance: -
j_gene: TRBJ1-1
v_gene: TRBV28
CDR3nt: TGTGCCAGCAGTTGGGATTATCGGAACACTGAAGCTTTCTTT
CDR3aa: CASSWDYRNTEAFF

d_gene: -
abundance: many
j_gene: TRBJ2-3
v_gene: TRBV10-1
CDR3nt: TGCGCCAGCAGTGAGAGGACAGCTAGCACAGATACGCAGTATTTT
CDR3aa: CASSERTASTDTQYF

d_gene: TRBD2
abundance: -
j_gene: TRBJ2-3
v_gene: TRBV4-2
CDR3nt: TGTGCCAGCAGCCCACGGACTAGTGGGCCGGATACGCAGTATTTT
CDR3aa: CASSPRTSGPDTQYF

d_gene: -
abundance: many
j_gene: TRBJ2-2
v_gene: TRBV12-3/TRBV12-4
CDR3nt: TGTGCCAGCAGTCCCCTCGCGAAGAACACCGGGGAGCTGTTTTTT
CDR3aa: CASSPLAKNTGELFF

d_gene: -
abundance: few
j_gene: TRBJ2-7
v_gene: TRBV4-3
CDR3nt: TGCGCCAGCAGCCAAGTCCGCGGCGGAGTATACGAGCAGTACTTC
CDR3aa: CASSQVRGGVYEQYF

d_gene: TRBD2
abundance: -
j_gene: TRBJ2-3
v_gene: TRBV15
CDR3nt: TGTGCCACCAGCAGAGATAGGGGCCAGCGGGAGGGCCTTGGGACAGATACGCAGTATTTT
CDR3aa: CATSRDRGQREGLGTDTQYF

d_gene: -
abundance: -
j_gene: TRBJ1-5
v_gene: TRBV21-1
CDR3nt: TGTGCCAGCAGCAAAGCGCTCTCTTGTAGACAAAAGGGGTATCGGCAGCCCCAGCATTTT
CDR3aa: CASSKALSCRQKGYRQPQHF

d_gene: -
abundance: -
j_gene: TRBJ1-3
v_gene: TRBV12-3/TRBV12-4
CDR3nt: TGTGCCAGCACCCGTCGGGCAGACTCTGGAAACACCATATATTTT
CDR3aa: CASTRRADSGNTIYF

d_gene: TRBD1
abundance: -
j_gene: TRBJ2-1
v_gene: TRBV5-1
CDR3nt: TGCGCCAGCGGCAGACAGGGGTGGGATGAGCAGTTCTTC
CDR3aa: CASGRQGWDEQFF